This TCR beta chain was identified during a study of relationships among human T cell subsets (dated 2010 in TCRdb). For context, the study as a whole: Eight distinct blood T cell populations were sequenced: pan T, CD8 cytotoxic, regulatory, Th1, Th2, naive plus transitional, activated and memory cells. Results the study describes overall, beyond this receptor: Substantial sharing of CDR3s among Th1, Th2 and regulatory T cells was interpreted as suggestive of stochastic cell fate choices. While more than 60% of CD8+ cytotoxic sequences came from clones with more than 100 reads, the regulatory and Th2 subsets had few clones of that kind. A CD4+CD8+ double-positive population could not be excluded by the bead-based sorting. No statistically significant differences in V, D and J usage, CDR3 length or N-nucleotide additions were observed among the seven subsets.

The library was prepared using multiplex PCR. TCRdb records 454 GS FLX as the sequencer. Semiquantitative ARM-PCR was used to amplify the TCR alpha and beta CDR3 regions from mRNA. In ARM-PCR, tagged nested gene-specific primers were applied first, and communal superprimers then carried out the exponential amplification. Before the second amplification round was performed on first-round PCR products, the nested primers were removed by exonuclease. Amplicons were sequenced on the 454 platform, which allows rapid sequencing of millions of DNA fragments without cloning bias. A read was counted as effective if the read could be mapped to both V and J germline segments. The authors' analysis ran thus. IRmap was used to assign reads to germline V, D and J segments, relying on pyromap, a Smith-Waterman modification adapted to 454 sequencing errors. Cutoffs set at the 99th percentile of alignment scores from simulated random sequences were applied to filter D-beta assignments. The CDR3 was taken to be the amino acids lying between the conserved V-segment Y[YFLI]C motif and the J-segment [FW]GXGT motif. Repertoire diversity was estimated with a compound Poisson process model previously applied to large-scale EST data. A cross-contamination detection procedure was applied to argue against sample contamination as the source of shared CDR3s. Clones were called with MiXCR by TCRdb after fastp trimmed the public reads at Q25, and only in-frame beta chains were retained. Rows merge per CDR3 protein into single entries with the most common DNA and genes. The V and J calls follow TCRdb's processing rather than the paper's. The sample has some 4,200 distinct CDR3 sequences on record, roughly half of them singletons. About 2.8% of the sample belongs to the ten largest clones.

In regard to this clonotype: Its antigen is not yet known. There are no base qualities to consult, and no much larger clone falls within one base.

Once CD4+CD56+ NKT cells had been removed, anti-CD294 beads were used to select Th2 cells as CD4+CD25-CD294+ cells. Miltenyi superparamagnetic beads coated with subset-specific monoclonal antibodies were used for isolation of the T cell subsets. All T cell populations were isolated from peripheral blood. Ficoll separation of whole blood yielded mononuclear cells, and anti-CD14 microbeads were then used to deplete the monocytes. Right after isolation, the cell populations were resuspended in RNAprotect reagent. Specimen: CD4+ Th2 cells sorted from blood. The sample's cell subset or site label, in plain terms: CD4+CD25-CD294+ T helper 2 cells. The receptor was isolated from a man aged 40-49 years in good health.

The CDR3 protein: CASSKRDYSYNEQFF. The DNA reads as follows: TGTGCCAGCAGTAAAAGGGACTATTCCTACAATGAGCAGTTCTTC. The rearranged chain carries TRBV6-5 and TRBJ2-1, and TRBD2 matches 7 of the central bases. The CDR3 has 15 amino acids, counting the end cysteine and phenylalanine. The DNA shown is the 45-base CDR3, in frame from base 1. V is trimmed back by 5 bases and J by 1 base, and the junction contains 5 bases that no gene match accounts for. CDR1 MNHEY and CDR2 SVGAGI were looked up in the germline V gene.